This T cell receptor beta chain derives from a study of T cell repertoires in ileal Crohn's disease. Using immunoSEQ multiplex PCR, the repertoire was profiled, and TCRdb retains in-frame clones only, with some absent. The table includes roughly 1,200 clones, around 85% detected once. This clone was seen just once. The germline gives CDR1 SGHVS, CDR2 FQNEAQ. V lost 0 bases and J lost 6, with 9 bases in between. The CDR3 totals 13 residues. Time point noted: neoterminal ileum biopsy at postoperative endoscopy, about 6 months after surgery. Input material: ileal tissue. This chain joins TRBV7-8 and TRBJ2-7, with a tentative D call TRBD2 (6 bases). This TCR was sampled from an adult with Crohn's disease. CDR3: CASSLADGGEQYF. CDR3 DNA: TGTGCCAGCAGCTTAGCGGACGGGGGCGAGCAGTACTTC.